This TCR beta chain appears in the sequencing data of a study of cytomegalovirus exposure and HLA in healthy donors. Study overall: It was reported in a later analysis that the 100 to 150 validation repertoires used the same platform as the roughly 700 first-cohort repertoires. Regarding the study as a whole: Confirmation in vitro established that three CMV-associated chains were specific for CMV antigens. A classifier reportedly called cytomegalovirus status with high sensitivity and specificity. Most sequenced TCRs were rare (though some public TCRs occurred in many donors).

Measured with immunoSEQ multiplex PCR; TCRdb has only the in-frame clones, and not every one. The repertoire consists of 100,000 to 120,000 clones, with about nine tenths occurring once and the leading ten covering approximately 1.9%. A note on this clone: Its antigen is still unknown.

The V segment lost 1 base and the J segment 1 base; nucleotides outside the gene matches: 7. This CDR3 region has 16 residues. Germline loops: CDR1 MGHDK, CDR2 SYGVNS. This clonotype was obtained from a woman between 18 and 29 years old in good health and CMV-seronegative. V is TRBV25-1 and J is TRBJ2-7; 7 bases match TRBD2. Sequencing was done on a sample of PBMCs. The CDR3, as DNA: TGTGCCAGCAGTGAATTGGGGGGGGAGGATTCCTACGAGCAGTACTTC. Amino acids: CASSELGGEDSYEQYF.